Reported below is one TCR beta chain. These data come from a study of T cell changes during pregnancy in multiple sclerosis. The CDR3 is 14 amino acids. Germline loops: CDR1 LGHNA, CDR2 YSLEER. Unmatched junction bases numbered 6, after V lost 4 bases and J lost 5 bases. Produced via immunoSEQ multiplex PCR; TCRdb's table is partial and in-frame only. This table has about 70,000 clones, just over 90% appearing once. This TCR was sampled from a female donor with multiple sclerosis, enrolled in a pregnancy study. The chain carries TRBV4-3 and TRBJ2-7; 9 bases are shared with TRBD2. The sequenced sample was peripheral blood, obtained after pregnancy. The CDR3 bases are TGCGCCAGCAGCCTGGCGGGAGGGCCGGACGAGCAGTACTTC. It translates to CASSLAGGPDEQYF.